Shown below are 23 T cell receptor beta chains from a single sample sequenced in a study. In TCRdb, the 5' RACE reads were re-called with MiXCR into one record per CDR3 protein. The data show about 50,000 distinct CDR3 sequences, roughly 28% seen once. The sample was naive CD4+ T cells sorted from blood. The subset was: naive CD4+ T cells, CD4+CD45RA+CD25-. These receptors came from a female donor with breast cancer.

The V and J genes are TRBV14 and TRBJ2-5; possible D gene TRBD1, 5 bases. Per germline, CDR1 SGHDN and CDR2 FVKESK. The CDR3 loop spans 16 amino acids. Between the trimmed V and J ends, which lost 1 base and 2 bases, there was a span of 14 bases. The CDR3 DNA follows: TGTGCCAGCAGCCAAGGGGCAGGGCCCGCGCAAGAGACCCAGTACTTC. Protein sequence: CASSQGAGPAQETQYF. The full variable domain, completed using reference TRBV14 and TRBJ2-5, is EAGVTQFPSHSVIEKGQTVTLRCDPISGHDNLYWYRRVMGKEIKFLLHFVKESKQDESGMPNNRFLAERTGGTYSTLKVQPAELEDSGVYFCASSQGAGPAQETQYFGPGTRLLVL.

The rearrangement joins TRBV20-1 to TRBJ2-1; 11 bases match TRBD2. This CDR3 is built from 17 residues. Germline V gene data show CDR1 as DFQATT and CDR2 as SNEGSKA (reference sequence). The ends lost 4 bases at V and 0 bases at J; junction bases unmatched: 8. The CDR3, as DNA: TGCAGTGCTAAAAGGCTAGCGGGAGGAGGCTCCTACAATGAGCAGTTCTTC. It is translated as CSAKRLAGGGSYNEQFF.

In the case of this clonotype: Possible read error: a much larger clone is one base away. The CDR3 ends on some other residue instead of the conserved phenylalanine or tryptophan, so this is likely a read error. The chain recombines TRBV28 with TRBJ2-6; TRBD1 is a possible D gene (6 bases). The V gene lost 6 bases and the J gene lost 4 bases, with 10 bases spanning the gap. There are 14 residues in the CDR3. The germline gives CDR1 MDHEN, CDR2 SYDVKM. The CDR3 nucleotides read TGTGCCAGCAGACAGGGAGAGGGGGCCAACGTCCTGACTTCC. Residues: CASRQGEGANVLTS.

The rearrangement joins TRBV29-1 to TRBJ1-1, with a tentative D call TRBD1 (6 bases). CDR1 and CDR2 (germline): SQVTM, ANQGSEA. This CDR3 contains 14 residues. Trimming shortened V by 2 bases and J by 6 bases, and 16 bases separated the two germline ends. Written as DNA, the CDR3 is TGCAGCGTTGAATACACAGGGAGGAGGCCTGAAGCTTTCTTT. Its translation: CSVEYTGRRPEAFF.

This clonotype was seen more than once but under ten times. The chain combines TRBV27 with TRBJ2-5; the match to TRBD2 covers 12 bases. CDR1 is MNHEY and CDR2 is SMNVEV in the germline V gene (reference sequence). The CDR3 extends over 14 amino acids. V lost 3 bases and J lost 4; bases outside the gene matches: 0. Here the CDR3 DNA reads TGTGCCAGCAGTTTGGGACTAGCGGGAGAGACCCAGTACTTC. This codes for CASSLGLAGETQYF.

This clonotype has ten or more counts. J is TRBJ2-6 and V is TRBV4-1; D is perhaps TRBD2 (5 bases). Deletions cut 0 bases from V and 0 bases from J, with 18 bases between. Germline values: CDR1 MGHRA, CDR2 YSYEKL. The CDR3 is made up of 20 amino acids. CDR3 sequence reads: CASSQEGGYKHISGANVLTF. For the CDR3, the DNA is TGCGCCAGCAGCCAAGAAGGAGGTTACAAACACATCTCTGGGGCCAACGTCCTGACTTTC.

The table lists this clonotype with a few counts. The CDR3 coding sequence is TGCGCCAGCAGCCCAGCGGCAGGGGACGAGCAGTACTTC. Translation: CASSPAAGDEQYF. The chain recombines TRBV5-1 with TRBJ2-7; a possible D gene is TRBD1 (6 bases). The V and J ends lost 4 bases and 5 bases respectively, with 13 bases between them. Germline CDR1 reads SGHRS; CDR2 reads YFSETQ. This CDR3 spans 13 amino acids.

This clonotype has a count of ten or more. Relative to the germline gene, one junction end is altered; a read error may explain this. The CDR3 reads CASSEDTSYGYTF. The CDR3 coding sequence is TGCGCCAGCAGCGAAGACACGAGCTATGGCTACACCTTC. The gene calls are TRBV4-1 and TRBJ1-2; D unresolved. This CDR3 is built from 13 residues. Germline assignment: CDR1 MGHRA and CDR2 YSYEKL.

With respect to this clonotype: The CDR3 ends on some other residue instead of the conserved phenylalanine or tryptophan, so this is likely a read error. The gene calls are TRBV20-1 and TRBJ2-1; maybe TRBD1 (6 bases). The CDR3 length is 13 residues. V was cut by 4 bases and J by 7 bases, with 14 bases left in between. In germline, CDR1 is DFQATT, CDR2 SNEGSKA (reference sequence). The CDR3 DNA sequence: TGCAGTGCTAACTTCCTAGGACAGAATGAGCAGTTCTCC. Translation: CSANFLGQNEQFS.

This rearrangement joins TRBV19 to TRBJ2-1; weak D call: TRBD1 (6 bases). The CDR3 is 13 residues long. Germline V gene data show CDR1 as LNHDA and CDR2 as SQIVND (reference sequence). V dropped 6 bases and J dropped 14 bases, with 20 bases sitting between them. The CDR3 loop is CASSIALGAMEFF. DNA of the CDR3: TGTGCCAGTAGCATCGCCCTGGGGGCAATGGAGTTCTTC.

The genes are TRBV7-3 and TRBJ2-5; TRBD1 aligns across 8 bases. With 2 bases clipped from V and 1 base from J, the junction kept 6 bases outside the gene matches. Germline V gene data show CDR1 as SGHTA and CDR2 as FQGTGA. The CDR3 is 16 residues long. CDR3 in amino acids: CASSLVGTGLQETQYF. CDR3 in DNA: TGTGCCAGCAGCTTAGTTGGGACAGGACTCCAAGAGACCCAGTACTTC.

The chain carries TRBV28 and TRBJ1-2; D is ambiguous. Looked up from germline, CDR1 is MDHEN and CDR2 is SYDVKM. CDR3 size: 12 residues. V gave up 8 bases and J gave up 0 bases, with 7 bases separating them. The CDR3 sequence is CASFGANYGYTF. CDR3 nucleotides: TGTGCCAGCTTTGGTGCTAACTATGGCTACACCTTC.

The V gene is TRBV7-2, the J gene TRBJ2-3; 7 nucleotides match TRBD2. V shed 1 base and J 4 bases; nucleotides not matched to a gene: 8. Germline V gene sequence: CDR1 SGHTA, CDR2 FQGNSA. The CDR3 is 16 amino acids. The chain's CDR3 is CASSLVGGSMADTQYF. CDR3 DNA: TGTGCCAGCAGCTTAGTCGGCGGGAGTATGGCAGATACGCAGTATTTT.

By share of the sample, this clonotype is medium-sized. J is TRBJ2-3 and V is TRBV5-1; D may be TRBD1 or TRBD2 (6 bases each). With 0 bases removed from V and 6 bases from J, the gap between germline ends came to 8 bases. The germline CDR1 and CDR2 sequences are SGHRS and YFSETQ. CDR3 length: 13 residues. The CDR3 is CASSLEGGDTQYF. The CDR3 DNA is TGCGCCAGCAGCTTGGAGGGGGGCGATACGCAGTATTTT.

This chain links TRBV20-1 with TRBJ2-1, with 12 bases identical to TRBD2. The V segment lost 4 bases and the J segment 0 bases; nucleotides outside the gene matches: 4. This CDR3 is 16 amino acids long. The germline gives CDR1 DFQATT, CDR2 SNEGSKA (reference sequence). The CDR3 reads CSATGLAGSSYNEQFF. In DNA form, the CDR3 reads TGCAGTGCTACCGGACTAGCGGGAAGCTCCTACAATGAGCAGTTCTTC.

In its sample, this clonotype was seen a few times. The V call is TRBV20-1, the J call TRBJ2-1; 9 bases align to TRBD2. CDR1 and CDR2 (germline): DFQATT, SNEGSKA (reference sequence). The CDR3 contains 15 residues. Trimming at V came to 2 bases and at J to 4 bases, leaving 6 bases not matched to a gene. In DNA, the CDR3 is TGCAGTGCTAGAACCACTAGCGGGTCTTACAATGAGCAGTTCTTC. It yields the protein CSARTTSGSYNEQFF.

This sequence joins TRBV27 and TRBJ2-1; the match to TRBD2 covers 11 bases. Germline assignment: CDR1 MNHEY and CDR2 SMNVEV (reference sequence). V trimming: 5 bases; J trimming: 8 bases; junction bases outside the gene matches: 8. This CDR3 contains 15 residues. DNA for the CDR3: TGTGCCAGCAGTGAAACTAGCGGGAGAGGGTATGAGCAGTTCTTC. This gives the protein CASSETSGRGYEQFF.

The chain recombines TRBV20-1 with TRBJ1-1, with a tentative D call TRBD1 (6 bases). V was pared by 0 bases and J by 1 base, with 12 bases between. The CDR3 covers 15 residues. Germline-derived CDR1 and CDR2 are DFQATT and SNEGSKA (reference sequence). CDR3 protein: CSARDPARGNTEAFF. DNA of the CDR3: TGCAGTGCTAGAGACCCGGCCAGGGGGAACACTGAAGCTTTCTTT.

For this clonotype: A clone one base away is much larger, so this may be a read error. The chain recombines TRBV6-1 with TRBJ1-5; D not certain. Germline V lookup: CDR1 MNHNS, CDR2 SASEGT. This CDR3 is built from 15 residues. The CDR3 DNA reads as TGTGCCGGCAGTGAAGCGTTAGTAGTGGGTCAGCCCCAGCATTTT. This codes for CAGSEALVVGQPQHF.

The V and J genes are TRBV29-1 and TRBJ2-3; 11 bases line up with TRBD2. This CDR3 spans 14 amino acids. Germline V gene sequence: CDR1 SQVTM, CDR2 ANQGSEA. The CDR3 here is CSSPGLAVTDTQYF. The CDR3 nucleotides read TGCAGTTCACCGGGACTAGCGGTTACAGATACGCAGTATTTT.

The CDR3 is CSGERRGPTTSNQETQYF. CDR3 DNA: TGCAGTGGGGAGAGACGGGGGCCAACTACTTCTAATCAAGAGACCCAGTACTTC. The rearrangement uses TRBV20-1 and TRBJ2-5; D could derive from TRBD1 or TRBD2 (6 bases each). V lost 7 bases and J lost 2, with 29 bases in between. Germline lookup yields CDR1 DFQATT and CDR2 SNEGSKA (reference sequence). This CDR3 has 18 amino acids.

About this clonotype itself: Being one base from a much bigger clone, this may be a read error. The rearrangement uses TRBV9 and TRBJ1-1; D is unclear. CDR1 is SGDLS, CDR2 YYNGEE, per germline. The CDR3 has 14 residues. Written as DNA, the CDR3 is TGTGCCAGCAGCGTAGGGCAGATGAACACTGAAGCTATCTTT. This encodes CASSVGQMNTEAIF.

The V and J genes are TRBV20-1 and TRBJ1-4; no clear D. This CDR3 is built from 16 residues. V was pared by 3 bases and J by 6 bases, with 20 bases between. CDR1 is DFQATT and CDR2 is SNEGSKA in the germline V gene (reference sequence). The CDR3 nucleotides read TGCAGTGCTAGCCGCGGCCGGGATCTTTACCATGAAAAACTGTTTTTT. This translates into CSASRGRDLYHEKLFF.